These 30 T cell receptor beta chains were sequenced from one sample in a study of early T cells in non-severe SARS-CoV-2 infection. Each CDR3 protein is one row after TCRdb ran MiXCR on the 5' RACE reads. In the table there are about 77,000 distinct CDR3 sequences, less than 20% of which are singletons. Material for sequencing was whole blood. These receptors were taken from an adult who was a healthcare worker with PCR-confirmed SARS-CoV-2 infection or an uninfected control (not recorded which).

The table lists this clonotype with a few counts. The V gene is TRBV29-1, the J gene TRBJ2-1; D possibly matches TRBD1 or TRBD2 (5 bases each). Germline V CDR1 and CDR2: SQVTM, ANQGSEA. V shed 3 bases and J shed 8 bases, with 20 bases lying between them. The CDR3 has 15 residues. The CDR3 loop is CSVDGGKGFVDEQFF. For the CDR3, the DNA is TGCAGCGTTGATGGGGGAAAAGGTTTTGTAGATGAGCAGTTCTTC.

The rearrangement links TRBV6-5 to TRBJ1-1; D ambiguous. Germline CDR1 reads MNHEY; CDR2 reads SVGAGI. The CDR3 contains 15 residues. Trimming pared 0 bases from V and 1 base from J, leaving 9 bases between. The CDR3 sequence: CASSYSGIGNTEAFF. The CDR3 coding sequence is TGTGCCAGCAGTTACTCAGGGATCGGGAACACTGAAGCTTTCTTT.

CDR3 amino acids: CASSLRDTKETQYF. In DNA, the CDR3 is TGTGCCAGCAGCTTAAGGGACACCAAGGAGACCCAGTACTTC. The gene calls are TRBV7-8 and TRBJ2-5; D might be TRBD1 (6 bases). Germline V lookup: CDR1 SGHVS, CDR2 FQNEAQ. The V end lost 2 bases, the J end lost 5 bases, and 12 bases lay between the germline ends. This CDR3 contains 14 residues.

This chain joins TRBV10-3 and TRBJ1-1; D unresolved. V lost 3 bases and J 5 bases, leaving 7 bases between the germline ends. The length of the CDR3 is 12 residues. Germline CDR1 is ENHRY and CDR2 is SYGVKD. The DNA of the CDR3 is TGTGCCATCAGTGAACATTCTACTGAAGCTTTCTTT. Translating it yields CAISEHSTEAFF.

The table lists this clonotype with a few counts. CDR3 nucleotide sequence: TGTGCCTGGACAGGCGACGGCTACTCTGGAAACACCATATATTTT. It translates to CAWTGDGYSGNTIYF. V gene TRBV30 combines with J gene TRBJ1-3; unclear D gene. The CDR3 has 15 residues. V gave up 4 bases and J gave up 0 bases, with 13 bases separating them. Germline assignment: CDR1 GTSNPN and CDR2 SVGIG (reference sequence).

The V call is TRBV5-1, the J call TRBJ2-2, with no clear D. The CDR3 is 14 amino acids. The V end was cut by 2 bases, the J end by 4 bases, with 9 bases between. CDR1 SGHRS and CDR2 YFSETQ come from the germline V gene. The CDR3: CASSFDAVTGELFF. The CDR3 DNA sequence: TGCGCCAGCAGCTTCGACGCCGTCACCGGGGAGCTGTTTTTT.

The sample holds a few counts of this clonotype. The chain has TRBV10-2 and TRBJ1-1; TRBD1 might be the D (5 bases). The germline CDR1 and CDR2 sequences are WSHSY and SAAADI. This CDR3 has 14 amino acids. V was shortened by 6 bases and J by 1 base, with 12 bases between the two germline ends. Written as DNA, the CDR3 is TGCGCCAGCAGCCTGACAGATCAGAACACTGAAGCTTTCTTT. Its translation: CASSLTDQNTEAFF.

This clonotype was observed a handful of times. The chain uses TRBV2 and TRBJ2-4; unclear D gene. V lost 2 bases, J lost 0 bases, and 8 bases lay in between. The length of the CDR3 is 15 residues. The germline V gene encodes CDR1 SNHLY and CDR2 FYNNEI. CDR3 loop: CASSERVLAKNIQYF. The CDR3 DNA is TGTGCCAGCAGTGAAAGGGTACTAGCCAAAAACATTCAGTACTTC.

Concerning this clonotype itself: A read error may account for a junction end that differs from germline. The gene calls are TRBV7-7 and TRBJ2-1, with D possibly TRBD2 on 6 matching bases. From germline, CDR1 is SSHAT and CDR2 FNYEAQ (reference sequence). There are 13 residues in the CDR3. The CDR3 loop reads CASSEAGRNEQFF. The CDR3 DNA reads TGTGCTAGCAGCGAAGCGGGCCGAAATGAGCAGTTCTTC.

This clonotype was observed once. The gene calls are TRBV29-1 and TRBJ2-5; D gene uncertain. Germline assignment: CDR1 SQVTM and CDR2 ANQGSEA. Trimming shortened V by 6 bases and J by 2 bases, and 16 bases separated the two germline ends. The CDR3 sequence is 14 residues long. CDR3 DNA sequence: TGCAGCGTCGATAGCCAGGTTTTACAAGAGACCCAGTACTTC. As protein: CSVDSQVLQETQYF.

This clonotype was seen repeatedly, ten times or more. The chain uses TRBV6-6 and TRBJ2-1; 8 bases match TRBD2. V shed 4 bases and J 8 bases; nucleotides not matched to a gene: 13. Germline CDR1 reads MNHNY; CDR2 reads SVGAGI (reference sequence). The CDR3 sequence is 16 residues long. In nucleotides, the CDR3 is TGTGCCAGCAGTTCCCGCCCCGAAGCGGGAGCCCATGAGCAGTTCTTC. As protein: CASSSRPEAGAHEQFF.

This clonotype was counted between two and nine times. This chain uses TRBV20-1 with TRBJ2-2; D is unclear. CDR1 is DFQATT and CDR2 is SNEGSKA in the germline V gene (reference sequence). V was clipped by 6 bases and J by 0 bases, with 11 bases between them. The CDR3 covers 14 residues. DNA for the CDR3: TGCAGTGCCAGCCGCGGTTCGAACACCGGGGAGCTGTTTTTT. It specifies CSASRGSNTGELFF.

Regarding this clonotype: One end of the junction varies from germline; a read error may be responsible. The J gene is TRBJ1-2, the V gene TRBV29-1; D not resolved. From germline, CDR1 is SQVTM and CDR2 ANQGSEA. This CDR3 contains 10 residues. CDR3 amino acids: CSVQDYGYTF. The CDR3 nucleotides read TGCAGCGTTCAAGACTATGGCTACACCTTC.

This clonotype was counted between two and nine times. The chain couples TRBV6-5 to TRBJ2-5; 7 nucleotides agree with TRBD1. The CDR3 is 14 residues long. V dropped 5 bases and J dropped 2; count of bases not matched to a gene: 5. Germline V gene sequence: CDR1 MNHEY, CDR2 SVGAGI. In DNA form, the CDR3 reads TGTGCCAGCAGTCCGACAGGGCCACAAGAGACCCAGTACTTC. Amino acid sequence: CASSPTGPQETQYF.

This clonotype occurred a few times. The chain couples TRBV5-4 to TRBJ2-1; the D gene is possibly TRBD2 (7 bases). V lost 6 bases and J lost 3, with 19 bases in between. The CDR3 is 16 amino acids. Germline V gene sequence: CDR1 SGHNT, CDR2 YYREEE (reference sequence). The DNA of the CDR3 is TGTGCCAGCACTGTGAGGGGGGGAGCCGTCTACAATGAGCAGTTCTTC. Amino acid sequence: CASTVRGGAVYNEQFF.

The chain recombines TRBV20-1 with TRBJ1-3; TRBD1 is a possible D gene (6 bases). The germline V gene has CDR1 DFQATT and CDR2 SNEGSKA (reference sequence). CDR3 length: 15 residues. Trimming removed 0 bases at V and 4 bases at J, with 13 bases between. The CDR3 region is CSARDPTGEGNTIYF. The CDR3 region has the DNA TGCAGTGCTAGAGACCCGACAGGAGAAGGAAACACCATATATTTT.

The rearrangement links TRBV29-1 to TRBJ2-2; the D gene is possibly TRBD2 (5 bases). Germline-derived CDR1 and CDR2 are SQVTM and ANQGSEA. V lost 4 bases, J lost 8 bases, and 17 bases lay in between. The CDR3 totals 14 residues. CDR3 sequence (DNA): TGCAGCGTTGGATTAGCGCCCGATAAAGGGGAGCTGTTTTTT. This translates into CSVGLAPDKGELFF.

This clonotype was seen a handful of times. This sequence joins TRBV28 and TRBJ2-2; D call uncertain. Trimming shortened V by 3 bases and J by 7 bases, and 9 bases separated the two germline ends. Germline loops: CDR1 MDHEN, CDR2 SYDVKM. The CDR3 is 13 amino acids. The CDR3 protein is CASSFPVGGELFF. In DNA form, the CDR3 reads TGTGCCAGCAGTTTTCCCGTTGGCGGGGAGCTGTTTTTT.

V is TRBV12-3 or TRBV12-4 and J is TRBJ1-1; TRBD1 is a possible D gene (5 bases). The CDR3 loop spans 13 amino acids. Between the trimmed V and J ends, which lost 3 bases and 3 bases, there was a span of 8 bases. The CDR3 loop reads CASSFLRDTEAFF. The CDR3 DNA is TGTGCCAGCAGTTTTCTCAGGGACACTGAAGCTTTCTTT.

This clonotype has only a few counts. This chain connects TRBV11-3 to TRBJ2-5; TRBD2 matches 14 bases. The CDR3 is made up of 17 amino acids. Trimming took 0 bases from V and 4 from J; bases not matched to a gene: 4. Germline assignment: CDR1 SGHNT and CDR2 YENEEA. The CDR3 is CASSLEGTSGSGETQYF. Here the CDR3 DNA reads TGTGCCAGCAGCTTAGAAGGGACTAGCGGGAGCGGAGAGACCCAGTACTTC.

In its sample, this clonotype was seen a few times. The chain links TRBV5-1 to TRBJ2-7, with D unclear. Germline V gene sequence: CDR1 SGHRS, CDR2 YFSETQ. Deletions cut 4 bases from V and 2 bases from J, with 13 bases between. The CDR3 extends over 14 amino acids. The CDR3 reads CASSRAPETYEQYF. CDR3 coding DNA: TGCGCCAGCAGCCGCGCGCCGGAGACCTACGAGCAGTACTTC.

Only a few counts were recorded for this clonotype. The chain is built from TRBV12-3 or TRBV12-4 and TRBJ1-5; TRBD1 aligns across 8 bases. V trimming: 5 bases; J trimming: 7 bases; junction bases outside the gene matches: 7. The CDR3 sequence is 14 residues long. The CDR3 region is CASSIAGGRQPQHF. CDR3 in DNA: TGTGCCAGCAGTATCGCAGGGGGCAGGCAGCCCCAGCATTTT.

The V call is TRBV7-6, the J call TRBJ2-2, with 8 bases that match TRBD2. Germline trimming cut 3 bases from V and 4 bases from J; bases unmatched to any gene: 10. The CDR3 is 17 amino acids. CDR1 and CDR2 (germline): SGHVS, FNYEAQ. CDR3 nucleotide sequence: TGTGCCAGCAGCTTGCCCCCAAGCGGGAGCGGCACCGGGGAGCTGTTTTTT. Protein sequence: CASSLPPSGSGTGELFF. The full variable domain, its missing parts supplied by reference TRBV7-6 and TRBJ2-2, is GAGVSQSPRYKVTKRGQDVALRCDPISGHVSLYWYRQALGQGPEFLTYFNYEAQQDKSGLPNDRFSAERPEGSISTLTIQRTEQRDSAMYRCASSLPPSGSGTGELFFGEGSRLTVL.

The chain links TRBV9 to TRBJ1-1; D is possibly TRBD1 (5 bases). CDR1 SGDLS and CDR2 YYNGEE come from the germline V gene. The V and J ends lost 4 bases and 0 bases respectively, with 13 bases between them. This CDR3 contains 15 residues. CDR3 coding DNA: TGTGCCAGCAGCCCCCACAGGCACTTGAACACTGAAGCTTTCTTT. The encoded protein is CASSPHRHLNTEAFF. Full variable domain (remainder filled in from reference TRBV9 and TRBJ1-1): DSGVTQTPKHLITATGQRVTLRCSPRSGDLSVYWYQQSLDQGLQFLIQYYNGEERAKGNILERFSAQQFPDLHSELNLSSLELGDSALYFCASSPHRHLNTEAFFGQGTRLTVV.

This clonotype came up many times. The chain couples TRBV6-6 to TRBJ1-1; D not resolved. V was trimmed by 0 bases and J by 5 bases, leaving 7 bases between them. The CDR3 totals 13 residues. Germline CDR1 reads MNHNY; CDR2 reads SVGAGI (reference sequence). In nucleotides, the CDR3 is TGTGCCAGCAGTTACTCGAGTCGAACTGAAGCTTTCTTT. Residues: CASSYSSRTEAFF.

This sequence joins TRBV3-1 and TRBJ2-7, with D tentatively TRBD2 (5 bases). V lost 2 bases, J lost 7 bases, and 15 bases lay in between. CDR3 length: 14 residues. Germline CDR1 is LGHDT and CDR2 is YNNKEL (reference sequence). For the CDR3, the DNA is TGTGCCAGCAGCCAATCTGGGCTAGCTCGGGAGCAGTACTTC. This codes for CASSQSGLAREQYF.

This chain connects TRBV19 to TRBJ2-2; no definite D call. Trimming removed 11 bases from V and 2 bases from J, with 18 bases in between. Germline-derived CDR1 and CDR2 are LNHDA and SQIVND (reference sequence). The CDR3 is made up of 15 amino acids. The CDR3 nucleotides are TGTGCCTCCAGAGAGGTTGAGCTAAACACCGGGGAGCTGTTTTTT. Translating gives CASREVELNTGELFF.

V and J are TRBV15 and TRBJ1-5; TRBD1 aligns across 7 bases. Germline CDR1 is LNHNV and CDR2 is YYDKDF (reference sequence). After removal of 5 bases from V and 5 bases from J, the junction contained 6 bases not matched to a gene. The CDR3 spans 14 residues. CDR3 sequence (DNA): TGTGCCACCAGCGGGGGACAGCAGTATCAGCCCCAGCATTTT. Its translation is CATSGGQQYQPQHF.

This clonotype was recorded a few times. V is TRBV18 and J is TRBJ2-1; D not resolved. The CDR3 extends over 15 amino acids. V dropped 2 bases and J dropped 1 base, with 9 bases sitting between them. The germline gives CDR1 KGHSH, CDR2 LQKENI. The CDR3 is CASSPLPVSYNEQFF. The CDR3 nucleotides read TGTGCCAGCTCACCATTGCCAGTTTCCTACAATGAGCAGTTCTTC.

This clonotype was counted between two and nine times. In DNA form, the CDR3 reads TGTGCCAGTAGTTTGGGCCCGGGACAGGGAAAATCGTTAGGGAACACTGAAGCTTTCTTT. As protein: CASSLGPGQGKSLGNTEAFF. The V gene is TRBV19, the J gene TRBJ1-1; 9 bases are shared with TRBD1. J was trimmed by 1 base and V by 5 bases; bases with no gene match: 20. Germline V gives CDR1 LNHDA, CDR2 SQIVND (reference sequence). The CDR3 runs to 20 residues. The whole variable domain, filled in from reference TRBV19 and TRBJ1-1, reads DGGITQSPKYLFRKEGQNVTLSCEQNLNHDAMYWYRQDPGQGLRLIYYSQIVNDFQKGDIAEGYSVSREKKESFPLTVTSAQKNPTAFYLCASSLGPGQGKSLGNTEAFFGQGTRLTVV.